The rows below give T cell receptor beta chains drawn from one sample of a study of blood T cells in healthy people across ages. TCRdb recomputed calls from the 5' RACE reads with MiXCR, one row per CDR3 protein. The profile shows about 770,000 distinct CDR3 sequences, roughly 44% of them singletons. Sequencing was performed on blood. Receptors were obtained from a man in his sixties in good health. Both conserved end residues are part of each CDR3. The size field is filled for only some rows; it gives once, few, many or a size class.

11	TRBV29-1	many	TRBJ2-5	CSVEGGETQYF
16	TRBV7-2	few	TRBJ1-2	CASSSKARGPSYGYTF
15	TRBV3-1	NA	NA	CATRRSGTNSYEQYF
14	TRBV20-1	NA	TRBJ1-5	CSARDPGMAQPQHF
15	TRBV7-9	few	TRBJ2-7	CASSLLGSSSYEQYF
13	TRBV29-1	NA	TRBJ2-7	CSVANSGGNEQYF
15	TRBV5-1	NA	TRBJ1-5	CASSPSGVSNQPQHF
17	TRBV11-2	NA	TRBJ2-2	CASSSTSGGTNTGELFF
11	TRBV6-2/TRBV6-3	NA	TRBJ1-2	CASSYSYGYTF
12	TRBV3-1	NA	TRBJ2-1	CASSPTANEQFF
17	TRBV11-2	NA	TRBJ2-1	CASSLAGRTGLYNEQFF
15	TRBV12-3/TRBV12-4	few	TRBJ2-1	CASSLNPGGDNEQFF
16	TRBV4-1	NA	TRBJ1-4	CASSQVSLDFGEKLFF
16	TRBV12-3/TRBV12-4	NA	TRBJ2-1	CASRRTGANRLNEQFF
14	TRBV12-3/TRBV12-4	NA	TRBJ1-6	CASSPRDGNSPLHF
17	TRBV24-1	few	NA	CATSAVWEPGLQETQYF
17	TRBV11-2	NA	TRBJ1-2	CASSPVGSARGRDGYTF
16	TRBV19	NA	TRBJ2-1	CASALPGTSGDNEQFF
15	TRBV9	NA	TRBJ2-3	CASGASGGQIDTQYF
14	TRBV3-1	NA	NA	CASSRRGVKETQYF
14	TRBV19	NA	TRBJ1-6	CASRERQGASPLHF
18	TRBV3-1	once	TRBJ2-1	CASSSAGRLEYSYNEQFF
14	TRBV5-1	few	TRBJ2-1	CASSSLRGPNEQFF
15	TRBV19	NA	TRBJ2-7	CASSILIVGGLEQYF
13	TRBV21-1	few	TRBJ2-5	CASSKAASETQYF
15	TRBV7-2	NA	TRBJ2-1	CASSLNWGAGNEQFF
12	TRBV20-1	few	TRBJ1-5	CSVNREDQPQHF
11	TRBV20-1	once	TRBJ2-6	CAGSGANVLTF
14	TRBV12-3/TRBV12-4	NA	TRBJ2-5	CASSMRQGAREQYF
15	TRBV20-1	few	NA	CSATETSDLRETQYF
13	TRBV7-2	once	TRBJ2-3	CASSVVFTDTQYF
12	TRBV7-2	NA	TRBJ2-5	CASSPQGVAQYF
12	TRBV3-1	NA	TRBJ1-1	CASSQVDSEAFF
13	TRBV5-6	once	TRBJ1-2	CASSWTQDDGHTF
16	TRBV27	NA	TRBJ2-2	CASSSLGTGNTGELFF
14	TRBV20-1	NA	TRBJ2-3	CSASNYLKTDTQYF
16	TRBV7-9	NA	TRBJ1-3	CASSPPERGGGNTIYF
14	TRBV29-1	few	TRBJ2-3	CSVRTSGGWDTQYF
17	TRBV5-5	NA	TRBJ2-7	CASSLEVTGGNSYEQYF
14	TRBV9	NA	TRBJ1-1	CASSAGTLNTEAFF
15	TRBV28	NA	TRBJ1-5	CASSWGSERNQPQHF
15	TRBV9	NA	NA	CASSGGSGGPYEQYF
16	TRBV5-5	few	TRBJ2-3	CASSLGGQLAADTQYF
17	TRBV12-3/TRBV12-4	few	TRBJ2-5	CASSASSGGPPVRAQYF
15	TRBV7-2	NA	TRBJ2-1	CASSTRRGGYNEQFF
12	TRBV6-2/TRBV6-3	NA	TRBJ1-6	CASSHDSSPLHF
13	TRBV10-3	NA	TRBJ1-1	CAIKPPGLDEAFF
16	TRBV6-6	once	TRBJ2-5	CASREPTSGGGETQYF
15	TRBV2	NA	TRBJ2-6	CASRRHDLTDNVLTF
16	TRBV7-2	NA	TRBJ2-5	CASSLWAGDYQETQYF
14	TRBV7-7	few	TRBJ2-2	CASSSAANTGELFF
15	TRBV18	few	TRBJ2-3	CASKNWTGQADTQYF
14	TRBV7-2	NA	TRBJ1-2	CASSTRQGSSGYTF
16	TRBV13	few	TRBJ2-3	CASSLTAETSTDTQYF
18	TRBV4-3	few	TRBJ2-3	CASSQDWTSGGISDTQYF
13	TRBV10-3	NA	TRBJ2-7	CAIREGGGYEQYF